These T cell receptor beta chains were read from a single sample in a study of monozygotic twins with cystic fibrosis. The table came from immunoSEQ multiplex PCR; TCRdb's copy has only in-frame clones and leaves some out. The table lists under 25,000 clones, approximately 97% of them singletons, with approximately 2% in the top ten. Sequenced input: blood. These receptors were taken from a woman in her 30s with cystic fibrosis. The CDR3 runs from the conserved cysteine through the conserved F or W. A D gene is named only where the DNA matches it firmly. Only some rows state a clone size, as once, few, many or a class for expanded clones.

cdr3_aa	cdr3_nt	clone_size	d_call	v_call	j_call
CASTGLAGGPDEQYF	TGTGCCAGCACCGGACTAGCGGGGGGTCCCGACGAGCAGTACTTC	-	TRBD2	TRBV6-1	TRBJ2-7
CASSARGGPTNEKLFF	TGTGCCAGCAGCGCCAGGGGAGGGCCGACTAATGAAAAACTGTTTTTT	-	-	TRBV5-5	TRBJ1-4
CASSDGTASYNEQFF	TGTGCCAGCAGTGACGGTACGGCCTCCTACAATGAGCAGTTCTTC	-	-	TRBV2	TRBJ2-1
CASSPRGPHSGNTIYF	TGTGCCAGCTCACCAAGGGGCCCGCACTCTGGAAACACCATATATTTT	-	-	TRBV18	TRBJ1-3
CASSPTGKITEAFF	TGTGCCAGCAGTCCTACAGGGAAGATCACTGAAGCTTTCTTT	-	-	TRBV6-6	TRBJ1-1
CASSTDRRNEQFF	TGCGCCAGCAGCACGGACAGAAGGAATGAGCAGTTCTTC	-	-	TRBV5-1	TRBJ2-1
CAISETGAKVF	TGTGCCATCAGTGAGACGGGGGCCAAGGTGTTC	-	-	TRBV10-3	TRBJ1-2
CASGRSGVVTQYF	TGTGCCAGCGGCCGATCCGGGGTTGTGACCCAGTACTTC	-	-	TRBV2	TRBJ2-5
CASSFYVLNTEAFF	TGTGCCAGCAGCTTTTACGTCTTGAACACTGAAGCTTTCTTT	-	-	TRBV5-6	TRBJ1-1
CASSPPGVHNEQFF	TGTGCCAGTAGTCCCCCCGGGGTCCACAATGAGCAGTTCTTC	-	-	TRBV6-6	TRBJ2-1
CASSPFSTPGEQYF	TGTGCCAGCAGCCCTTTTTCGACCCCTGGGGAGCAGTACTTC	-	-	TRBV7-8	TRBJ2-7
CASSLGVSSSGDTIYF	TGTGCCAGCAGCTTAGGTGTTTCGTCCTCCGGGGACACCATATATTTT	-	-	TRBV7-9	TRBJ1-3
CASSSGLAGLNEQFF	TGCGCCAGCAGCTCCGGACTAGCGGGGTTAAATGAGCAGTTCTTC	-	TRBD2	TRBV5-1	TRBJ2-1
CASSVASGDNEQFF	TGTGCCAGCAGCGTAGCTAGCGGGGACAATGAGCAGTTCTTC	-	TRBD2	TRBV9	TRBJ2-1
CASSLVARSPLHF	TGTGCCAGCAGCTTAGTGGCCCGGTCACCCCTCCACTTT	-	-	TRBV11-1	TRBJ1-6
CASSPPGRFLPEAFF	TGTGCCAGCAGCCCTCCGGGACGGTTCTTACCTGAAGCTTTCTTT	-	-	TRBV7-9	TRBJ1-1
CASSEEGRGHSPLHF	TGTGCCAGCAGTGAGGAGGGAAGGGGACATTCACCCCTCCACTTT	-	-	TRBV25-1	TRBJ1-6
CASSLERGAEAFF	TGCGCCAGCAGCTTGGAGCGAGGGGCTGAAGCTTTCTTT	-	-	TRBV5-1	TRBJ1-1
CASSPGQGFEETEAFF	TGTGCCAGCTCACCAGGGCAGGGGTTCGAAGAGACTGAAGCTTTCTTT	-	-	TRBV18	TRBJ1-1
CASSQWEGADEKLFF	TGCGCCAGCAGCCAGTGGGAGGGGGCTGATGAAAAACTGTTTTTT	-	TRBD1	TRBV5-1	TRBJ1-4
CASSLVRQQKPYEQYF	TGTGCCAGCAGCTTGGTTAGGCAGCAAAAACCCTACGAGCAGTACTTC	-	-	TRBV5-6	TRBJ2-7
CASSLGTSGGPAETQYF	TGCGCCAGCAGCTTGGGGACTAGCGGGGGACCCGCGGAGACCCAGTACTTC	-	TRBD2	TRBV5-1	TRBJ2-5
CASSWGVNYGYTF	TGTGCCAGCAGTTGGGGGGTTAACTATGGCTACACCTTC	-	-	TRBV27	TRBJ1-2
CASSLDWSTDTQYF	TGTGCCAGCAGCTTGGATTGGAGCACAGATACGCAGTATTTT	-	-	TRBV5-8	TRBJ2-3
CASSVGGRVDSDSPLHF	TGTGCCAGCAGCGTAGGGGGGAGGGTAGATTCTGATTCACCCCTCCACTTT	-	-	TRBV9	TRBJ1-6
CASSGWRRDSYEQYF	TGTGCCAGTTCTGGGTGGCGCAGGGACTCCTACGAGCAGTACTTC	-	-	TRBV19	TRBJ2-7
CASSRPSYEQYF	TGTGCCAGCAGCCGACCTTCCTACGAGCAGTACTTC	-	-	TRBV5-4	TRBJ2-7
CASSLEEGRFGYTF	TGTGCCAGCAGCTTAGAGGAGGGGCGGTTCGGCTACACCTTC	-	-	TRBV7-2	TRBJ1-2
CASSQDWFPGGKSDTQYF	TGTGCCAGCAGCCAAGATTGGTTCCCGGGGGGGAAATCAGATACGCAGTATTTT	-	TRBD2	TRBV14	TRBJ2-3
CASSQDAGGTNSPLHF	TGCGCCAGCAGCCAAGATGCCGGGGGAACGAATTCACCCCTCCACTTT	-	-	TRBV4-1	TRBJ1-6
CASSLAIVRAKETQYF	TGTGCCAGCAGCTTAGCAATAGTTCGGGCAAAGGAGACCCAGTACTTC	-	-	TRBV7-9	TRBJ2-5
CASSVGGQGSYNEQFF	TGTGCCAGCAGCGTAGGAGGACAGGGCTCCTACAATGAGCAGTTCTTC	-	TRBD1	TRBV9	TRBJ2-1
CASSGQPKNIQYF	TGTGCCAGCAGTGGACAGCCCAAAAACATTCAGTACTTC	-	-	TRBV2	TRBJ2-4
CASSAGGDTEAFF	TGCGCCAGCAGTGCCGGGGGTGACACTGAAGCTTTCTTT	-	-	TRBV10-2	TRBJ1-1
CAWSATGFRELFF	TGTGCCTGGAGTGCAACCGGTTTCCGGGAGCTGTTTTTT	-	-	TRBV30	TRBJ2-2
CASSKNQGQGTNQPQHF	TGTGCCAGCAGCAAAAATCAAGGACAGGGGACGAATCAGCCCCAGCATTTT	-	-	TRBV21-1	TRBJ1-5
CASRSTGGITEAFF	TGTGCCAGCAGATCAACAGGGGGTATCACTGAAGCTTTCTTT	-	TRBD1	TRBV25-1	TRBJ1-1
CASSYSVGSETQYF	TGTGCCAGCAGTTACTCCGTAGGGTCAGAGACCCAGTACTTC	-	-	TRBV6-6	TRBJ2-5
CASRTGSSYEQYF	TGTGCCAGCAGGACAGGGAGCTCCTACGAGCAGTACTTC	-	TRBD1	TRBV7-9	TRBJ2-7
CASSVGLAGGQETQYF	TGTGCCAGCAGCGTAGGGCTAGCGGGGGGGCAGGAGACCCAGTACTTC	-	TRBD2	TRBV9	TRBJ2-5
CASSLDSTPLHF	TGTGCCAGCAGTCTGGATTCAACACCCCTCCACTTT	-	-	TRBV7-9	TRBJ1-6
CASRLGQGGQETQYF	TGTGCCAGCAGACTGGGACAGGGGGGCCAAGAGACCCAGTACTTC	-	TRBD1	TRBV7-8	TRBJ2-5
CASSTYPGDEQYF	TGTGCCAGTAGTACTTACCCTGGGGACGAGCAGTACTTC	-	-	TRBV19	TRBJ2-7
CASSVDVGQETQYF	TGTGCCAGCAGCGTAGACGTCGGGCAAGAGACCCAGTACTTC	-	-	TRBV9	TRBJ2-5
CASSQTDGGQPQHF	TGCGCCAGCAGCCAAACCGACGGGGGTCAGCCCCAGCATTTT	-	-	TRBV4-1	TRBJ1-5
CASSLDRAGHYGYTF	TGCGCCAGCAGCTTAGATCGGGCAGGCCACTATGGCTACACCTTC	-	-	TRBV5-1	TRBJ1-2
CAWNDHNEQFF	TGTGCCTGGAACGATCACAATGAGCAGTTCTTC	-	-	TRBV30	TRBJ2-1
CASSQGTGYGYTF	TGTGCCAGTAGTCAAGGGACAGGATATGGCTACACCTTC	-	TRBD1	TRBV19	TRBJ1-2
CASSALARTEAFF	TGTGCCAGCAGCGCACTTGCGCGAACTGAAGCTTTCTTT	-	-	TRBV11-2	TRBJ1-1
CASSFRGYGYTF	TGTGCCAGCAGCTTTCGGGGTTATGGCTACACCTTC	-	-	TRBV7-9	TRBJ1-2
CAISESTSYGYTF	TGTGCCATCAGTGAGTCGACCAGCTATGGCTACACCTTC	-	-	TRBV10-3	TRBJ1-2
CASSLRRGGARAHEQFF	TGTGCCAGCAGCTTACGTCGCGGGGGGGCCAGAGCCCATGAGCAGTTCTTC	-	TRBD2	TRBV7-2	TRBJ2-1
CASSQDTGSYEQYF	TGCGCCAGCAGCCAAGATACAGGGTCATACGAGCAGTACTTC	once	-	TRBV4-3	TRBJ2-7
CASSSPWGGPLEQYF	TGTGCCAGCAGCTCCCCCTGGGGGGGGCCCCTCGAGCAGTACTTC	-	-	TRBV13	TRBJ2-7
CASSQDSLAGGIYEQFF	TGCGCCAGCAGCCAAGACAGCCTAGCGGGGGGGATTTATGAGCAGTTCTTC	-	TRBD2	TRBV4-1	TRBJ2-1
CASSQGADTEAFF	TGTGCCAGCAGCCAAGGAGCGGACACTGAAGCTTTCTTT	-	-	TRBV4-2	TRBJ1-1
CASSPVKLVGYTF	TGTGCCAGCTCACCAGTGAAGTTAGTGGGCTACACCTTC	-	-	TRBV18	TRBJ1-2
CASSVRQGPRNTEAFF	TGTGCCAGCAGCGTCCGACAGGGGCCCCGGAACACTGAAGCTTTCTTT	-	TRBD1	TRBV7-2	TRBJ1-1
CASSVGAQEGKTQYF	TGCGCCAGCAGCGTCGGGGCACAAGAGGGAAAGACCCAGTACTTC	-	-	TRBV5-1	TRBJ2-5
CASRRAGGLNTEAFF	TGTGCCAGCAGAAGAGCAGGGGGGCTTAACACTGAAGCTTTCTTT	once	TRBD1	TRBV28	TRBJ1-1